This T cell receptor beta chain is drawn from a study of CD4 T cell repertoires in COVID-19 (dated by TCRdb to about 2021). In terms of the full investigation: For cross-reactivity analysis, CFSE-low cells were expanded with IL-2 for 10 days, then relabeled and restimulated with spike proteins from other coronaviruses. In three recovered individuals, the TCR Vbeta repertoire of SARS-CoV-2-reactive T cells was analyzed at the subset level. Naturally processed CD4+ T cell responses to SARS-CoV-2 spike and nucleoprotein were characterized in COVID-19-recovered individuals, and clonal composition was assessed by TCR Vbeta sequencing. Overall study outcomes, separate from this receptor: Between about 6.5 and 28% of SARS-CoV-2 clonotypes were also detected in SARS-CoV and/or HKU1 spike-stimulated secondary cultures, consistent with cross-reactivity. Two or all three memory subsets shared several of the most expanded SARS-CoV-2-reactive clonotypes, which suggests intraclonal diversification.

About this clone itself: Its antigen remains undetermined. No per-base quality is available; no much larger clone lies one base away.

From a lookup of the germline V gene (reference sequence), CDR1 and CDR2 are WNHNN and SYGVQD. The V and J ends are trimmed by 7 bases and 1 base, leaving 10 bases between them. The CDR3 runs 13 residues from the cysteine to the phenylalanine. Just CDR3 DNA is preserved here, 39 bases in frame from base 1. Sample time point, as interpreted from the label and publication: sample from a COVID-19-recovered individual after infection. Patients who had recovered from mild-to-severe COVID-19 served as donors. Memory T cell samples that were not cultured were sequenced immediately after ex vivo isolation. CD4+ total memory, central memory, effector memory and circulating T follicular helper cells were isolated from peripheral blood mononuclear cells. Libraries were built with the immunoSEQ multiplex PCR assay. On the study's bioinformatics: The Chao-Jaccard similarity index and counts of shared clonotypes were used to quantify repertoire overlap between subsets. TCRdb holds this immuneACCESS table with in-frame rearrangements only. Some clones are missing; in checked studies, unresolved V genes explain under half, and the rest has no known cause. Clone size and the V and J calls come from that table; the DNA yielded D and trimming. The sample table holds over 75,000 clones, of which about four fifths were seen once. The ten biggest clones cover around 0.58% of the sample.

This specimen was CD4+ T cells from peripheral blood, taken after recovery from COVID-19. Recombination joined TRBV10-1 with TRBJ1-1, with the D segment identity uncertain. The sequence was obtained from a human donor who had COVID-19. Read as DNA, the sequence is TGCGCCAGCACCGGCGCGGGGAACACTGAAGCTTTCTTT. Protein translation: CASTGAGNTEAFF.